This T cell receptor (beta chain) was recovered during a study of cytomegalovirus exposure and HLA in healthy donors. Regarding the study as a whole: About 90% or about 30% of the time was how often most TCR beta V segments were productive, according to an earlier analysis. Association with HLA alleles at 0.05 false discovery rate was found for around 15,000 TCR beta sequences in a later analysis.

The study ran its PCR with 60 Vbeta and 13 Jbeta primers. Libraries were prepared by immunoSEQ multiplex PCR; TCRdb keeps only in-frame clonotypes and omits some of them. The sample consists of under 150,000 clones, approximately 90% of them appearing once. Turning to this clone: The target antigen is unknown.

CDR3 length: 12 residues. V was trimmed by 10 bases and J by 9 bases, leaving 17 bases between them. The germline V gene encodes CDR1 SGHDT and CDR2 YYEEEE. The sequence came from a woman between 25 and 40 years old in good health and CMV-seronegative. Sequencing input: PBMCs. The J gene is TRBJ1-3, the V gene TRBV5-6, with D unresolved. CDR3 coding DNA: TGTGCCGCTAGCCGAGACGGAGGCACCATATATTTT. Its translation is CAASRDGGTIYF.